The source of this TCR beta chain is a study of cytomegalovirus exposure and HLA in healthy donors. Whole-study findings and limits: Some V segments, including TRBV6-2 and TRBV6-3, were excluded as indistinguishable.

As to this clone: Its antigen remains unknown.

From germline, CDR1 is MGHDK and CDR2 SYGVNS. V lost 8 bases to trimming and J lost 4 bases, with 15 bases between them. The CDR3 covers 13 residues. When sampled, the donors appeared nominally healthy, though they likely had unrecorded immune exposures. In the PCR, 60 Vbeta and 13 Jbeta primers were used. The assay was immunoSEQ multiplex PCR, and TCRdb's table has in-frame clones only and misses some. The sample shows about 190,000 clones, approximately 70% of them seen only once. The specimen was PBMCs. The V call is TRBV25-1, the J call TRBJ2-7, with D perhaps TRBD1 (6 bases). This clonotype originated in a woman aged 25 to 39 in good health and CMV-seropositive. In nucleotides, the CDR3 is TGTGCCAGCCGGGCACAGGGCGCGTACGAGCAGTACTTC. It yields the protein CASRAQGAYEQYF.